This TCR beta chain was captured in a study of spatial heterogeneity in lung cancer (dated by TCRdb to between 2017 and 2020). For the wider study: Beta-chain transcripts were consistently detected in greater numbers than alpha-chain transcripts, which likely reflected higher beta-chain transcript abundance. TCR repertoire features were related to nonsynonymous mutation counts determined by whole-exome sequencing of tumor tissue. In non-small cell lung cancer, the study made a quantitative comparison of TCR alpha and beta repertoires among multiple tumor regions, matched nontumor lung and blood. In the raw uncorrected reads, each unique combination of TCR and UMI appeared more than ten times on average. Both alpha and beta chains were TCR-sequenced in roughly 200 tumor regions, roughly 70 matched nontumor lung samples and around 50 PBMC samples obtained at surgery. In tumor regions, TCR transcript counts showed a strong correlation with a T cell transcriptional module score derived from matched bulk RNA-seq. The investigation overall reported the following: A correlation was observed between the number of expanded intratumoral alpha and beta TCRs and the tumor nonsynonymous mutation count. Additional single-cell paired TCR alpha and beta sequencing was considered necessary to confirm, at a functional level, the hypothesis that regional TCRs recognize regional mutations. Counts of ubiquitous and regional expanded TCRs were found to correlate with counts of ubiquitous and regional nonsynonymous mutations, respectively. TCR-seq was estimated to cover only approximately 7% of tumor T cells for alpha chains and roughly 12% for beta chains.

What the time point label conveys for this sample: sample taken at primary tumor resection. Donors were approximately 72 patients with early-stage, untreated non-small cell lung cancer from the lung TRACERx cohort. Whole RNA extracted from tumor and nontumor lung tissue, or from cryopreserved PBMC samples, was used for TCR sequencing without cell sorting. Only patients with enough RNA available from two or more tumor regions were chosen for TCR sequencing. Tumor and adjacent nontumor lung specimens were reviewed by a lung pathologist before selection. To note about this clonotype: No antigen is known for it. Base qualities were left out, and no much larger clone turns up one base away.

Libraries were constructed by 5' RACE. TCRdb records NextSeq 500 as the sequencer. In the TCR library protocol, a unique molecular identifier was attached to each TCR cDNA molecule so that PCR and sequencing errors could be corrected. Processing in the source paper ran as follows. Decombinator tools were used for TCR identification, UMI-based error correction and CDR3 extraction. TCRs above a frequency of 2 per 1,000, corresponding to the top 1% of the tumor frequency distribution, were defined as expanded. Expanded tumor TCRs statistically deemed absent (corrected P<0.05) from at least one tumor region were classed as regional, and all other expanded tumor TCRs were classed as ubiquitous. Renyi diversity was calculated using the R vegan package after each repertoire was subsampled 100 times to 5,000 TCRs. CDR3 similarity networks were built from amino acid triplet string-kernel similarity, with CDR3s being connected when pairwise similarity was above 0.82. TCRdb passed the public sequencing reads through fastp at Q25 and MiXCR, retaining productive beta sequences. Identical CDR3 proteins give one entry, which carries the most common genes and DNA. None of the V and J calls come from the authors' own analysis; TCRdb made them. The sample profile shows around 3,600 distinct CDR3 sequences; about 15% of them were found once. The ten largest make up around 23% of the sample.

The CDR3 spans 13 residues, from the cysteine through the phenylalanine. Here the CDR3 DNA is all that survives: 39 bases in frame from base 1. V and J are truncated by 6 bases and 4 bases respectively, leaving an intervening sequence of 14 bases. The CDR1 and CDR2 encoded by the germline V gene are SQVTM and ANQGSEA. The clonotype comes from a female donor with early-stage non-small cell lung cancer. In this chain, TRBV29-1 is recombined with TRBJ2-3; the D gene assignment is ambiguous. The sequencing used lung tumor tissue, collected at surgery. The bases read TGCAGCGTCGGAAACCTACGGGCAGATACGCAGTATTTT. Its protein product is CSVGNLRADTQYF.